This T cell receptor beta chain was sequenced for a study of CD8 T cells in Susac syndrome (dated by TCRdb to about 2019). As for the study more broadly: Of the Susac syndrome patients who were sequenced, about 6 had clinically active disease and roughly eight were in clinical remission. At blood withdrawal, Susac syndrome patients were therapy-naive, treated with corticosteroids (with IVIg additionally given to some), or treated with IVIg alone. Repertoire sequencing was used to test whether CD8+ T cell activation and differentiation in Susac syndrome was antigen driven. The study at large found these results: In the CD4+ T cell repertoire of Susac syndrome patients, clonal expansion was not detected. The number of individuals in the TCR sequencing and HLA analysis was acknowledged as relatively small.

Turning to this clonotype: Its antigen is unknown. No quality values exist for individual bases; no much larger clone is one base distant.

Counted from cysteine to phenylalanine, this CDR3 has 11 amino acids. The DNA shown is the 33-base CDR3, in frame from base 1. V sheds 6 bases and J sheds 11 bases, leaving 10 bases between their ends. The germline V gene yields SNHLY for CDR1 and FYNNEI for CDR2. Peripheral blood CD8+ and CD4+ T cells from healthy donors, Susac syndrome patients and multiple sclerosis patients were profiled using high-throughput TCR beta sequencing. The Susac syndrome patients fulfilled recently defined diagnostic criteria for either definite or probable disease. Bulk CD8+ and CD4+ T cells were purified by magnetic negative isolation, while CD8+ TEMRA cells were enriched using FACS. Blood was drawn into EDTA tubes, processed within 24 hours, and PBMCs were isolated by density gradient centrifugation. PBMCs intended for TCR sequencing were cryopreserved in liquid nitrogen and thawed later in a water bath at 37 degrees C. Purity of sorted or isolated CD4+, CD8+ and CD8+ TEMRA cells was at least 90%.

RNA was extracted with the RNeasy kit and 0.5 to 1 ug was reverse transcribed using random hexamers. The immunoSEQ multiplex PCR assay, which covers 54 Vbeta and 13 Jbeta segments, was used to amplify TCR beta CDR3 regions. PCR amplification bias was corrected by using a synthetic template baseline for primer optimization and computational correction. The authors' pipeline ran thus. Reads were assigned to V, D and J genes according to IMGT and analyzed in immunoSEQ Analyzer, with only productive sequences retained. Clonality was computed as one minus Shannon entropy normalized by log2 of the number of productive unique sequences. For each patient and control, public and private clones were evaluated within the 100 most prevalent clones. Clones were defined as Susac-specific when absent from the healthy and MS cohorts, from about 1,100 published viral clones and from other ImmuneACCESS disease sequences. Clones were called with MiXCR by TCRdb after fastp trimmed the public reads at Q25, and only in-frame beta chains were retained. Merged by CDR3 protein, the rows form single entries marked with the most common genes and DNA. TCRdb assigned the V and J calls; the authors' analysis was not used. Across this sample there are tens of thousands of distinct CDR3 sequences, with around 93% seen only once. The top ten clones comprise roughly 0.15% of the sample.

Sequenced sample: CD4+ T cells from PBMCs. The chain is made from TRBV2 and TRBJ1-4; the D gene identity is not certain. The sequence came from a human donor with Susac syndrome. This receptor carries the CDR3 CASRGIVKLFF. The DNA is TGTGCCAGCAGGGGGATCGTGAAACTGTTTTTT.